Each of the 5 T cell receptor beta chains below was sequenced from the same sample in a study of blood T cells in healthy people across ages. The use of a sample-barcoded 5' primer and a J-beta primer mix characterized a second PCR of about 7 to 12 cycles. TCRdb passed the 5' RACE reads through MiXCR, listing each CDR3 protein once. This table holds about 1.8 million distinct CDR3 sequences, about 50% found once. Material: blood. The receptors shown here come from a woman between 40 and 50 years old in good health.

V and J are TRBV4-2 and TRBJ2-1, with 11 bases aligning to TRBD1. The V and J ends lost 3 bases and 7 bases, in that order; junction bases with no gene match: 8. The CDR3 contains 16 residues. Germline V gene lookup returns CDR1 LGHNA and CDR2 YNFKEQ. CDR3 in DNA: TGTGCCAGCAGCCACCCCGGGACAGGGGGAAGGAATGAGCAGTTCTTC. It yields the protein CASSHPGTGGRNEQFF.

The rearrangement joins TRBV7-3 to TRBJ2-5, with a tentative D call TRBD2 (5 bases). Germline V gene data show CDR1 as SGHTA and CDR2 as FQGTGA. This CDR3 has 16 residues. V shed 4 bases and J shed 3 bases, with 18 bases lying between them. The CDR3 DNA reads TGTGCCAGCAGCTACGCACCCCGGACTGGCAAAGAGACCCAGTACTTC. Translation: CASSYAPRTGKETQYF.

This clonotype was detected only a few times. The rearrangement joins TRBV20-1 to TRBJ2-1, with 8 bases that match TRBD2. Trimming took 3 bases from V and 6 from J; bases not matched to a gene: 10. There are 15 residues in the CDR3. Germline V gene sequence: CDR1 DFQATT, CDR2 SNEGSKA (reference sequence). As DNA, the CDR3 is TGCAGTGCTAGTTTTCCGGGGGGGCCCCTCAATGAGCAGTTCTTC. It yields the protein CSASFPGGPLNEQFF.

The V gene is TRBV3-1, the J gene TRBJ2-1; 8 positions match TRBD2. Germline V gives CDR1 LGHDT, CDR2 YNNKEL (reference sequence). The CDR3 loop spans 14 amino acids. Trimming at V came to 4 bases and at J to 15 bases, leaving 14 bases not matched to a gene. This CDR3 reads CASSRTGERGQGFF. In DNA form, the CDR3 reads TGTGCCAGCAGCCGGACGGGGGAGCGGGGGCAGGGGTTCTTC.

The sample holds a few counts of this clonotype. The CDR3 coding sequence is TGCGCCAGCAGATACTCCGGGGACAGGGCCTTTAACTATGGCTACACCTTC. This translates into CASRYSGDRAFNYGYTF. The chain combines TRBV5-1 with TRBJ1-2; 9 nucleotides line up with TRBD1. Unmatched junction bases numbered 12, after V lost 5 bases and J lost 1 base. From germline, CDR1 is SGHRS and CDR2 YFSETQ. The CDR3 runs to 17 residues. Full variable domain (rest looked up from reference TRBV5-1 and TRBJ1-2): KAGVTQTPRYLIKTRGQQVTLSCSPISGHRSVSWYQQTPGQGLQFLFEYFSETQRNKGNFPGRFSGRQFSNSRSEMNVSTLELGDSALYLCASRYSGDRAFNYGYTFGSGTRLTVV.